The present T cell receptor beta chain was sequenced within a study of blood T cell repertoires in COVID-19. At the level of the study: The United States, Italy and Spain provided the acute and convalescent COVID-19 samples.

Living in under 30 US areas, the participants were between roughly 18 and 95 years of age. Before they entered the study, exposed participants had met a COVID-19 case within 2 weeks. V lost 4 bases and J 0 bases, leaving 9 bases between the germline ends. This CDR3 region has 15 residues. Germline CDR1 MDHEN, CDR2 SYDVKM. Original processing notes: Estimated nucleated cell counts came from reference gene primer amplification. Generated by immunoSEQ multiplex PCR, the TCRdb table keeps only in-frame clones and is missing some. The V and J calls and the clone size are those of that table, but D and trimming were determined from the DNA. In the table there are 350,000 or so clones, about 88% of which are singletons.

The sequenced sample consisted of PBMCs or T cells enriched from blood (not recorded which). V and J are TRBV28 and TRBJ2-2; weak D call: TRBD2 (5 bases). The sequence derives from a woman in her twenties or thirties who had been exposed to COVID-19. CDR3 in DNA: TGTGCCAGCAGTTCCTCCGGGGCGAACACCGGGGAGCTGTTTTTT. Protein sequence: CASSSSGANTGELFF.